The rows below give T cell receptor beta chains drawn from one sample of a study of blood T cell repertoires in COVID-19. Some clones are missing from TCRdb's copy, which holds only in-frame ones; the method was immunoSEQ multiplex PCR. The repertoire holds about 220,000 clones, with approximately 83% as singletons. The sequencing input was peripheral blood. The receptors were gathered from a woman aged 25 to 39 who had recovered from COVID-19. Both conserved end residues are part of each CDR3. The D gene is left open where the match is weak. Clone size appears in some rows only: once, few, many, or a class for an expanded clone.

D	J	size	V	DNA	CDR3
TRBD1	TRBJ1-2	NA	TRBV11-2	TGTGCCAGCAGTCCCGCCGGGACAGGGGGCGCTCGGGATGGCTACACCTTC	CASSPAGTGGARDGYTF
NA	TRBJ2-7	NA	TRBV2	TGTGCCAGCAGCAGGTTATCGGCAGGGCTCTCCTACGAGCAGTACTTC	CASSRLSAGLSYEQYF
NA	TRBJ1-1	NA	TRBV24-1	TGTGCCACCAGAGCCAGGCGCTGCCTGGAAGCTTTCTTT	CATRARRCLEAFF
NA	TRBJ2-7	NA	TRBV6-5	TGTGCCAGCATGGGCCCCGAGCAGTACTTC	CASMGPEQYF
NA	TRBJ1-1	once	TRBV5-4	TGTGCCAGCAGCTTTGGGGGGGGCACTGAAGCTTTCTTT	CASSFGGGTEAFF
NA	TRBJ2-1	NA	TRBV5-1	TGCGCCAGCAGAGGCGGACAGTTCAATGAGCAGTTCTTC	CASRGGQFNEQFF
TRBD1	TRBJ2-1	NA	TRBV11-2	TGTGCCAGCAGCTTAGATCGGCGGGCAGGGCCCAGGGGGGAGCAGTTCTTC	CASSLDRRAGPRGEQFF
NA	TRBJ1-5	once	TRBV4-1	TGCGCCAGCAGCCAAGAGGGTTCAGGGACCCAGCATTTT	CASSQEGSGTQHF
NA	TRBJ1-1	NA	TRBV23-1	TGCGCCAGCAGTCAGAAGGGGGTAACTGAAGCTTTCTTT	CASSQKGVTEAFF
TRBD2	TRBJ2-5	NA	TRBV12-3/TRBV12-4	TGTGCCAGCCGCAGGGAGGGGGAGACCCAGTACTTC	CASRREGETQYF